These 5 T cell receptor beta chains were all obtained from the same sample, sequenced in a study of identifying expanded T cells in peripheral blood. Method: immunoSEQ multiplex PCR; TCRdb's copy keeps in-frame clones and lacks some. Of 70,000 to 100,000 clones listed, approximately 84% are singletons. The specimen was blood. All receptors derive from a person between 18 and 75 years old in good health.

The genes are TRBV7-9 and TRBJ1-1; possibly TRBD1 for D (5 bases). This CDR3 is 15 amino acids long. Trimming removed 5 bases from V and 2 bases from J, with 15 bases in between. Germline V gene sequence: CDR1 SEHNR, CDR2 FQNEAQ (reference sequence). CDR3 in amino acids: CASSVSRGPNTEAFF. DNA for the CDR3: TGTGCCAGCAGCGTTAGTAGGGGACCTAACACTGAAGCTTTCTTT.

The V call is TRBV19, the J call TRBJ1-3; no definite D call. The CDR3 runs to 16 residues. Trimming stripped 0 bases from V and 0 bases from J, with 9 bases between. Per germline, CDR1 LNHDA and CDR2 SQIVND (reference sequence). CDR3 coding DNA: TGTGCCAGTAGTATAGATCTTGTGAGCTCTGGAAACACCATATATTTT. Encoded protein: CASSIDLVSSGNTIYF.

The rearrangement joins TRBV6-5 to TRBJ2-7; D is possibly TRBD2 (6 bases). The CDR3 runs 12 residues. Germline V gives CDR1 MNHEY, CDR2 SVGAGI. With 5 bases removed from V and 7 bases from J, the gap between germline ends came to 12 bases. The CDR3 here is CASSPPGREQYF. The CDR3 DNA follows: TGTGCCAGCAGTCCCCCAGGGAGGGAGCAGTACTTC.

The chain couples TRBV5-4 to TRBJ2-7; D is ambiguous. Germline CDR1 SGHNT, CDR2 YYREEE (reference sequence). CDR3 length: 11 residues. V lost 3 bases and J lost 3, with 4 bases in between. CDR3 sequence: CASSSDYEQYF. CDR3 DNA: TGTGCCAGCAGCTCGGACTACGAGCAGTACTTC.

The CDR3 spells CASSPEETQYF. The DNA of the CDR3 is TGTGCCAGCTCACCGGAAGAGACCCAGTACTTC. The genes are TRBV18 and TRBJ2-5; no reliable D call. V gave up 3 bases and J gave up 3 bases, with 2 bases separating them. This CDR3 region has 11 residues. Germline loops: CDR1 KGHSH, CDR2 LQKENI.